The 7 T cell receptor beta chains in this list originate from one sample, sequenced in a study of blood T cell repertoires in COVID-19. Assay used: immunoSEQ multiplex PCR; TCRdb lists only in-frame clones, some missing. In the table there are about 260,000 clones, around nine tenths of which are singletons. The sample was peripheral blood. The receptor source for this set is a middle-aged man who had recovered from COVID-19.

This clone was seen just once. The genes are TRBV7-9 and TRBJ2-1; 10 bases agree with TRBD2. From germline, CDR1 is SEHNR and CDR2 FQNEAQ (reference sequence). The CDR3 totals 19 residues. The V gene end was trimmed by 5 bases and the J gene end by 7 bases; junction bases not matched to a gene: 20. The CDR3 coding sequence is TGTGCCAGCAGCCCTAGCCCAGCTGTGTCTAGCGGGAGTGGGAATGAGCAGTTCTTC. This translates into CASSPSPAVSSGSGNEQFF. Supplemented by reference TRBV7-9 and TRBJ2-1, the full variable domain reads DTGVSQNPRHKITKRGQNVTFRCDPISEHNRLYWYRQTLGQGPEFLTYFQNEAQLEKSRLLSDRFSAERPKGSFSTLEIQRTEQGDSAMYLCASSPSPAVSSGSGNEQFFGPGTRLTVL.

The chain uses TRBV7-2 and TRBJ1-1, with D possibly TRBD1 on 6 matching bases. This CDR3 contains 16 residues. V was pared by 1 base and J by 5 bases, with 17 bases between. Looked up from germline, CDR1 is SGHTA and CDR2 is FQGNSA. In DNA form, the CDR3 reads TGTGCCAGCAGCTTAGACTTATTGGGGGCTGGGACTGAAGCTTTCTTT. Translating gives CASSLDLLGAGTEAFF.

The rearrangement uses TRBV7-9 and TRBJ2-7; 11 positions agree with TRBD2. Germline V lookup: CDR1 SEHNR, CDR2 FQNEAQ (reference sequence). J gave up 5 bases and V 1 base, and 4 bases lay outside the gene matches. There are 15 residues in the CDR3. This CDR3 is CASSLGGSGRDEQYF. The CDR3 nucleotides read TGTGCCAGCAGCTTAGGGGGTAGCGGGAGGGACGAGCAGTACTTC.

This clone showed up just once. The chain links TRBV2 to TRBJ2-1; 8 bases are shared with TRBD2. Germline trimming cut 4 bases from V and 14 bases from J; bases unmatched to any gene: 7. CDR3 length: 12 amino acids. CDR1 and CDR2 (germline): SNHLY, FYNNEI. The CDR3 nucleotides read TGTGCCAGCAGTGGCGGGAGGAGGATAAAGTTCTTC. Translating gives CASSGGRRIKFF.

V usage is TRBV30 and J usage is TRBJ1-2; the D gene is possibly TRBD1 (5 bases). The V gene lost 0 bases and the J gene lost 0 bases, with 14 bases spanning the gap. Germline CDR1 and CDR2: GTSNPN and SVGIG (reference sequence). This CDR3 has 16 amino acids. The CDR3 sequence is CAWSVFRGEANYGYTF. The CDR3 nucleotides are TGTGCCTGGAGTGTTTTTCGGGGGGAAGCTAACTATGGCTACACCTTC.

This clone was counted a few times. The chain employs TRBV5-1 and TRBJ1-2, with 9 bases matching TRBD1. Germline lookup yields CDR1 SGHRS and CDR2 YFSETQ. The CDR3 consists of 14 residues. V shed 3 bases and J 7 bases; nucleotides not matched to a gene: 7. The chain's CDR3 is CASSSIQGAFGYTF. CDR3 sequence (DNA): TGCGCCAGCAGCTCCATACAGGGGGCGTTTGGCTACACCTTC.

The CDR3 region is CASSLGASGRTGELFF. CDR3 in DNA: TGTGCCAGCAGCTTAGGAGCTAGCGGACGGACCGGGGAGCTGTTTTTT. The chain has TRBV7-9 and TRBJ2-2; TRBD2 aligns across 7 bases. CDR3 length equals 16 residues. Germline assignment: CDR1 SEHNR and CDR2 FQNEAQ (reference sequence). The V gene end was trimmed by 1 base and the J gene end by 5 bases; junction bases not matched to a gene: 7.